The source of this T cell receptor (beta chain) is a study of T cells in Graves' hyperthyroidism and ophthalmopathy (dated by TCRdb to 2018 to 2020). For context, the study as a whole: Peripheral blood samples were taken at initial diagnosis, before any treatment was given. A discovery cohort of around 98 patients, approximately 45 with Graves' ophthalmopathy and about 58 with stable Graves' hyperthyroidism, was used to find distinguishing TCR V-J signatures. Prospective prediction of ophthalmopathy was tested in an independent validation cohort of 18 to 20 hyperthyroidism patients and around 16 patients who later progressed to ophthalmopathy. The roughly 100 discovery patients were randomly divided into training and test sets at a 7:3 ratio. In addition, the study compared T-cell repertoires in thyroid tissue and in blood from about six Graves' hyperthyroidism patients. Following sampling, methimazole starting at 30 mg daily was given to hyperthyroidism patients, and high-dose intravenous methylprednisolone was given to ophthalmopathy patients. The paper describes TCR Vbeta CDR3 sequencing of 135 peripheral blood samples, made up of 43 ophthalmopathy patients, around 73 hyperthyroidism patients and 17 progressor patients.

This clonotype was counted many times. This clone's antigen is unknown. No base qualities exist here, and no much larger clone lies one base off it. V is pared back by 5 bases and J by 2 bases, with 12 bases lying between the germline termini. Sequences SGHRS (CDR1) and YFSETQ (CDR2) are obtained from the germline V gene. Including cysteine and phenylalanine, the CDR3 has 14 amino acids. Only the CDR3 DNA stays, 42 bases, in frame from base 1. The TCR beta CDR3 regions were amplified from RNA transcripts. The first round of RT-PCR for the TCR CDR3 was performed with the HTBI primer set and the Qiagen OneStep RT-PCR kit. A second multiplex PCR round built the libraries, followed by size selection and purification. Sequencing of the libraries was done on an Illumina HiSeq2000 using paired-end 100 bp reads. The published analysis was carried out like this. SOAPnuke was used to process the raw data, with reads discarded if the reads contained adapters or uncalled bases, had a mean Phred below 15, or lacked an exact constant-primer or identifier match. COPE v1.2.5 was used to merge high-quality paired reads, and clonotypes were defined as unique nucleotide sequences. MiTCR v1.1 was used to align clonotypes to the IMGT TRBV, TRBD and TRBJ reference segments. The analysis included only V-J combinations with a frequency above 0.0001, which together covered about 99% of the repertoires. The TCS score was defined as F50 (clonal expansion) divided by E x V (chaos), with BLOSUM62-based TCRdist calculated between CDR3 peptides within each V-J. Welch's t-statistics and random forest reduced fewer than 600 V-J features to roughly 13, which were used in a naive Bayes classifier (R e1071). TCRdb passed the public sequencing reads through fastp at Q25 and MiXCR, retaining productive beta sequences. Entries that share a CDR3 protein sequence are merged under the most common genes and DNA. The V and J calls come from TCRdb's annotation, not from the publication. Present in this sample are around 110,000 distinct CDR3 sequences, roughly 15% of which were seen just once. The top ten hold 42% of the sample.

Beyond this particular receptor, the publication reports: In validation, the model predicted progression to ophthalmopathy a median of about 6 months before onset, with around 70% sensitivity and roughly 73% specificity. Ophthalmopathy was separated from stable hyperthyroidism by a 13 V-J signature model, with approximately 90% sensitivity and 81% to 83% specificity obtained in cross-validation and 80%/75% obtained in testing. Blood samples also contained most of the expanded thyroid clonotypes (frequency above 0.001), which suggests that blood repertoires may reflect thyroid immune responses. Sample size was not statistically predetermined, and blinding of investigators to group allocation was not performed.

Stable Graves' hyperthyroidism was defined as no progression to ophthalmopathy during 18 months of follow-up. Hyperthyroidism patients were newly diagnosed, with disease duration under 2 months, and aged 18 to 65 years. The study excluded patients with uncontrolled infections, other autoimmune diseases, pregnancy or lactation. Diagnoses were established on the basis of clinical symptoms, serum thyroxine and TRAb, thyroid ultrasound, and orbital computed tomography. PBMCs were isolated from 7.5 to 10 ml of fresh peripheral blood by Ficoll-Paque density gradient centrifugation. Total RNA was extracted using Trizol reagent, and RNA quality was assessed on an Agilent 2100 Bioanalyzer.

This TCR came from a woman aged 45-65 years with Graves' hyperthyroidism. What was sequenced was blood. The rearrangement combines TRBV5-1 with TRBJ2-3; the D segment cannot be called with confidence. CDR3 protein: CASRAAISTDTQYF. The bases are TGCGCCAGCAGGGCAGCCATATCCACAGATACGCAGTATTTT.